The sample holds many counts of the clone carrying this TCR beta chain. Its antigen is as yet unknown. Per the germline V gene, CDR1 is MDHEN and CDR2 is SYDVKM. This CDR3 contains 14 residues. V lost 5 bases to trimming and J lost 4 bases, with 14 bases between them. Amplification yielded TCR beta CDR3 regions, with RNA transcripts as the source. A first-round RT-PCR of the TCR CDR3 used the HTBI primer set. TCRdb analysed the multiplex PCR reads with MiXCR anew, one entry per CDR3 protein. The table includes 450,000 to 650,000 distinct CDR3 sequences, 15% to 20% detected once. This sample stems from a study of T cells in Graves' hyperthyroidism and ophthalmopathy. Uncontrolled infection, other autoimmune disease, pregnancy or lactation excluded patients. Fresh 10 ml peripheral blood yielded PBMCs. Study outcomes and limitations: The majority of expanded thyroid clonotypes above 0.001 also appeared in blood.

The chain combines TRBV28 with TRBJ1-1; the D gene is possibly TRBD1 (5 bases). Sample: blood. This TCR was recovered from a woman between 18 and 29 years old with Graves' ophthalmopathy. The CDR3 sequence: CASSLQVGGTEAFF. The DNA of the CDR3 is TGTGCCAGCAGTCTCCAGGTTGGGGGCACTGAAGCTTTCTTT.